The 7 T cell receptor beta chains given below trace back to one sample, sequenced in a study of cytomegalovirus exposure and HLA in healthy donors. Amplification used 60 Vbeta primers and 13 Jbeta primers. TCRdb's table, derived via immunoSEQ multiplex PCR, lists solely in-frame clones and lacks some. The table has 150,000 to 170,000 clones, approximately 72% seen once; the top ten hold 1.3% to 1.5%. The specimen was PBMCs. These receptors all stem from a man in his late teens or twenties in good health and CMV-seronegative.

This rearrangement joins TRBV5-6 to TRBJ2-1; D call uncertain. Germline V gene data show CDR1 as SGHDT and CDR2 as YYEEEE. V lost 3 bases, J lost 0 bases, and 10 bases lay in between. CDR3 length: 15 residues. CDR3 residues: CASSSSSRSYNEQFF. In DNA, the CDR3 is TGTGCCAGCAGCTCAAGCTCGCGCTCCTACAATGAGCAGTTCTTC.

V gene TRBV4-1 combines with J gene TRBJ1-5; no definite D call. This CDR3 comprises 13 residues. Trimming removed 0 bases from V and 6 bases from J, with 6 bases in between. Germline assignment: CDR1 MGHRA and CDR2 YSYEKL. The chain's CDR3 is CASSQDSLQPQHF. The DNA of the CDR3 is TGCGCCAGCAGCCAAGATAGTCTTCAGCCCCAGCATTTT.

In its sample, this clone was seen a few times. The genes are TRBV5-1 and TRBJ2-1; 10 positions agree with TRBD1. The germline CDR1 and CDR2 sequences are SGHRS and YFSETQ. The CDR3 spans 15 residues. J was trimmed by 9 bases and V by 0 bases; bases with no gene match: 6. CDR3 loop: CASSLAGDRGGEQFF. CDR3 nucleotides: TGCGCCAGCAGCTTGGCCGGGGACAGGGGCGGTGAGCAGTTCTTC.

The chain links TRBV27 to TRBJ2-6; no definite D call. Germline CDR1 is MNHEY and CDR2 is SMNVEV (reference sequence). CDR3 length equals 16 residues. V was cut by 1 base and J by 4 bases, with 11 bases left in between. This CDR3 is CASSLFPLTGANVLTF. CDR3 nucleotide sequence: TGTGCCAGCAGTTTATTTCCTCTAACCGGGGCCAACGTCCTGACTTTC.

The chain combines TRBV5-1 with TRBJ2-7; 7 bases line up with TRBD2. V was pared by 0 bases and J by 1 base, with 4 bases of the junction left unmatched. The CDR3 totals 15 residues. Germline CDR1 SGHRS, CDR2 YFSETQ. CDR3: CASSLVGGSSYEQYF. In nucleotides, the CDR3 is TGCGCCAGCAGCTTGGTAGGCGGGAGTTCCTACGAGCAGTACTTC.

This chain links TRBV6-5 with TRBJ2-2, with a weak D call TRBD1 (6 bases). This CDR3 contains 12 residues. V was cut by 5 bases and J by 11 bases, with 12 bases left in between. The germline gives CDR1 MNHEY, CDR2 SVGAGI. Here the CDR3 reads CASSRGQGELFF. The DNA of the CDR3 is TGTGCCAGCAGTCGGGGACAAGGAGAGCTGTTTTTT.

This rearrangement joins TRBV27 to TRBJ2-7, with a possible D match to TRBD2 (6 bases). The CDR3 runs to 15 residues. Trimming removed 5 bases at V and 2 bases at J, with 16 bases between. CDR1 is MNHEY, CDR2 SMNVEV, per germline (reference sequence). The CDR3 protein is CASSHSGTSTYEQYF. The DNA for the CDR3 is TGTGCCAGCAGTCACTCAGGGACTTCTACCTACGAGCAGTACTTC.